This T cell receptor (beta chain) emerged from a study of human thymus T cells. Whole-study findings and limits: There appeared to be biased usage of V and J genes in thymic and blood repertoires.

TCRdb's copy holds only in-frame clones and misses some; the assay was immunoSEQ multiplex PCR. Of about 60,000 clones detected, 94% appear once; the ten largest clones hold roughly 5.6%. V was clipped by 3 bases and J by 4 bases; unmatched bases: 6. The CDR3 loop spans 17 amino acids. Germline V gene lookup returns CDR1 LGHNA and CDR2 YNFKEQ. A note on this clone: The antigen remains unidentified.

Healthy Finnish infants having corrective surgery for congenital heart defects served as donors. The clonotype originates from a boy under three years old with a congenital heart defect but otherwise immunologically healthy. The sequenced material came from blood. V is TRBV4-2 and J is TRBJ2-4, with 13 nucleotides matching TRBD2. The CDR3, as DNA: TGTGCCAGCAGCCATCACCGACTAGCGGGGGGAAAAAACATTCAGTACTTC. Amino acids: CASSHHRLAGGKNIQYF.